The 30 T cell receptor beta chains listed next were all sequenced from one sample in a study of early T cells in non-severe SARS-CoV-2 infection. TCRdb itself ran the 5' RACE reads through MiXCR, one entry per CDR3 protein. The data show 100,000 to 140,000 distinct CDR3 sequences, roughly 11% seen once. Sample: whole blood. These receptors were collected from an adult who was a healthcare worker with PCR-confirmed SARS-CoV-2 infection or an uninfected control (not recorded which).

This clonotype has at least ten counts. The V and J genes are TRBV11-2 and TRBJ2-1; 9 positions match TRBD2. Losses at the gene ends were 9 bases for V and 8 bases for J; bases not matched to a gene: 14. The length of the CDR3 is 15 residues. Germline V lookup: CDR1 SGHAT, CDR2 FQNNGV. The CDR3 nucleotides read TGTGCCAGTCGGCATACTAGCGGGTGGGCCCATGAGCAGTTCTTC. Its translation is CASRHTSGWAHEQFF.

The V and J genes are TRBV10-2 and TRBJ2-7, with D unresolved. CDR1 and CDR2 (germline): WSHSY, SAAADI. CDR3 length: 17 amino acids. V was clipped by 0 bases and J by 2 bases, with 17 bases between them. For the CDR3, the DNA is TGCGCCAGCAGTGAGTCGACGAGCGCCCTCGACACCTACGAGCAGTACTTC. This sequence encodes CASSESTSALDTYEQYF.

The sample holds many counts of this clonotype. The rearrangement joins TRBV7-9 to TRBJ2-3; TRBD1 is a possible D gene (6 bases). The germline V gene encodes CDR1 SEHNR and CDR2 FQNEAQ (reference sequence). This CDR3 has 12 residues. With 5 bases removed from V and 8 bases from J, the gap between germline ends came to 11 bases. CDR3 protein: CASSVRGATQYF. The CDR3 DNA reads TGTGCCAGCAGCGTCAGGGGTGCTACGCAGTATTTT.

This clonotype occurred many times. The chain carries TRBV3-1 and TRBJ2-3; D ambiguous. Deletions cut 4 bases from V and 3 bases from J, with 14 bases between. Per the germline V gene, CDR1 is LGHDT and CDR2 is YNNKEL (reference sequence). The CDR3 consists of 15 residues. CDR3 residues: CASSPRWSLTDTQYF. Here the CDR3 DNA reads TGTGCCAGCAGCCCCCGGTGGAGCCTAACAGATACGCAGTATTTT.

This clonotype appeared many times. This chain links TRBV4-2 with TRBJ2-5; D is undetermined. Germline V lookup: CDR1 LGHNA, CDR2 YNFKEQ. The CDR3 length is 13 residues. Trimming removed 0 bases from V and 5 bases from J, with 7 bases in between. In nucleotides, the CDR3 is TGTGCCAGCAGCCAAGATCTCAGCGAGACCCAGTACTTC. Protein: CASSQDLSETQYF.

This clonotype has a count of ten or more. The chain has TRBV5-1 and TRBJ2-1; D uncertain. CDR3 length: 14 amino acids. The germline V and J ends were trimmed by 0 bases and 9 bases, with 13 bases remaining between them. Per germline, CDR1 SGHRS and CDR2 YFSETQ. CDR3 amino acids: CASSLVNYSGEQFF. CDR3 sequence (DNA): TGCGCCAGCAGCTTGGTAAACTACTCCGGTGAGCAGTTCTTC.

This clonotype has ten or more counts. The CDR3 DNA reads TGTGCCAGCAGTTACTCGTTGGATTACACCATATATTTT. Translation: CASSYSLDYTIYF. The chain uses TRBV6-6 and TRBJ1-3; D call uncertain. This CDR3 has 13 amino acids. Trimming took 0 bases from V and 8 from J, leaving 8 bases between them. From germline, CDR1 is MNHNY and CDR2 SVGAGI (reference sequence).

Ten or more counts support this clonotype. V usage is TRBV15 and J usage is TRBJ1-2; D ambiguous. V lost 0 bases, J lost 8 bases, and 13 bases lay in between. This CDR3 contains 14 residues. From germline, CDR1 is LNHNV and CDR2 YYDKDF (reference sequence). The CDR3 protein is CATSREQAGIGYTF. In DNA, the CDR3 is TGTGCCACCAGCAGAGAGCAGGCGGGAATCGGCTACACCTTC.

This clonotype was counted many times. The V gene is TRBV7-9, the J gene TRBJ2-7; D tentatively fits TRBD1 or TRBD2 (5 bases each). Trimming left V 4 bases short and J 9 bases short, with 16 bases between. The CDR3 extends over 13 amino acids. Germline V gives CDR1 SEHNR, CDR2 FQNEAQ (reference sequence). The CDR3 DNA is TGTGCCAGCAGCTACGATGGGACCGGGACGCAGTACTTC. Translated: CASSYDGTGTQYF.

In the case of this clonotype: A read error is possible here, since a much larger clone lies one base away. The V and J genes are TRBV5-5 and TRBJ1-1; D is unclear. Germline V gene lookup returns CDR1 SGHKS and CDR2 YYEKEE (reference sequence). Trimming took 2 bases from V and 11 from J, leaving 10 bases between them. There are 11 residues in the CDR3. Here the CDR3 DNA reads TGTGCCAGCAGCTTAGGCAGGTGGGCTTTCTTT. Its protein is CASSLGRWAFF.

The J gene is TRBJ2-1, the V gene TRBV7-2; 7 bases map to TRBD2. The length of the CDR3 is 17 residues. After removal of 5 bases from V and 0 bases from J, the junction contained 10 bases not matched to a gene. Per the germline V gene, CDR1 is SGHTA and CDR2 is FQGNSA. CDR3 in DNA: TGTGCCAGCAGCGATGTGTGGGGGGGAAACTCCTACAATGAGCAGTTCTTC. This codes for CASSDVWGGNSYNEQFF.

Ten or more counts support this clonotype. V gene TRBV12-5 combines with J gene TRBJ2-5; D assignment may be TRBD1 or TRBD2 (5 bases each). CDR3 size: 18 residues. CDR1 LGHNT and CDR2 FRNRAP come from the germline V gene. V was clipped by 0 bases and J by 5 bases, with 22 bases between them. CDR3 nucleotide sequence: TGTGCTAGTGGTTTGGTACTAGTTTGGGGAACGGGGCACGAGACCCAGTACTTC. Translated: CASGLVLVWGTGHETQYF.

In its sample, this clonotype was seen many times. The rearrangement joins TRBV4-3 to TRBJ2-7; no clear D gene. Trimming removed 2 bases from V and 6 bases from J, with 8 bases in between. This CDR3 has 12 amino acids. CDR1 LGHNA and CDR2 YSLEER come from the germline V gene. Here the CDR3 DNA reads TGCGCCAGCAGCCAACGACCCCCCGAGCAGTACTTC. Its protein product is CASSQRPPEQYF.

This clonotype was detected a few times. The CDR3 protein is CASRRTLLTEAFF. DNA for the CDR3: TGTGCCAGCAGGCGCACCTTGTTAACTGAAGCTTTCTTT. This chain links TRBV3-1 with TRBJ1-1; D remains ambiguous. The germline CDR1 and CDR2 sequences are LGHDT and YNNKEL (reference sequence). V lost 6 bases, J lost 5 bases, and 13 bases lay in between. This CDR3 has 13 residues. Drawing the rest from reference TRBV3-1 and TRBJ1-1, the complete variable domain is DTAVSQTPKYLVTQMGNDKSIKCEQNLGHDTMYWYKQDSKKFLKIMFSYNNKELIINETVPNRFSPKSPDKAHLNLHINSLELGDSAVYFCASRRTLLTEAFFGQGTRLTVV.

There are many counts of this clonotype. V gene TRBV12-3 or TRBV12-4 combines with J gene TRBJ2-7; a weak D match, TRBD1 (5 bases). The CDR3 is 14 amino acids. With 6 bases removed from V and 0 bases from J, the gap between germline ends came to 12 bases. The CDR3 spells CASSAQGSSYEQYF. The CDR3 bases are TGTGCCAGCAGCGCTCAGGGTAGCTCCTACGAGCAGTACTTC.

In this sample, this clonotype turned up a few times. The rearrangement links TRBV5-1 to TRBJ2-2; D gene ambiguous. The CDR3 spans 15 residues. Trimming took off 4 bases at V and 1 base at J, with 11 bases between the two ends. In germline, CDR1 is SGHRS, CDR2 YFSETQ. Here the CDR3 DNA reads TGCGCCAGCAGCCCGGAGCAGAAGAACACCGGGGAGCTGTTTTTT. Its translation is CASSPEQKNTGELFF.

This clonotype was detected only a few times. Because the CDR3 is missing its conserved closing phenylalanine or tryptophan, this is likely a read error. The DNA is left out, because the CDR3 cannot be placed on it with certainty; the CDR3 is given as TCRdb lists it. The J gene is TRBJ2-1, the V gene TRBV28; no check of the table's D call, TRBD2, against the DNA was made. From germline, CDR1 is MDHEN and CDR2 SYDVKM. The CDR3 region is 11 residues in length, termini included. Here the CDR3 reads CASGKREGLIA.

This clonotype was observed a few times. This chain uses TRBV12-3 or TRBV12-4 with TRBJ2-7; TRBD2 matches at 10 bases. V lost 1 base to trimming and J lost 1 base; unmatched junction nucleotides: 1. This CDR3 contains 15 residues. The CDR3 DNA follows: TGTGCCAGCAGTTTAGAAGCGGGAGGGTCCTACGAGCAGTACTTC. The encoded protein is CASSLEAGGSYEQYF.

This clonotype showed up many times. The chain employs TRBV20-1 and TRBJ2-2, with 13 bases aligning to TRBD2. Germline CDR1 and CDR2: DFQATT and SNEGSKA (reference sequence). Trimming at V came to 5 bases and at J to 7 bases, leaving 10 bases not matched to a gene. CDR3 length equals 16 residues. The CDR3 DNA reads as TGCAGTGCTCCAGCACTAGCGGGAGGGCCCATCGGGGAGCTGTTTTTT. This translates into CSAPALAGGPIGELFF.

The J gene is TRBJ2-1, the V gene TRBV7-7; 9 bases are a match to TRBD2. CDR3 size: 16 residues. With V trimmed by 5 bases and J by 5 bases, 10 bases remained unmatched. The V gene's germline CDR1 is SSHAT and CDR2 FNYEAQ (reference sequence). The CDR3 region has the DNA TGTGCCAGCAGCCTTAAAGGCGGGAGGGCCCACAATGAGCAGTTCTTC. It codes for CASSLKGGRAHNEQFF.

In this sample, this clonotype turned up a few times. V is TRBV28 and J is TRBJ1-4; TRBD1 might be the D (6 bases). CDR1 and CDR2 from the germline V gene are MDHEN and SYDVKM. This CDR3 has 14 amino acids. V was shortened by 1 base and J by 11 bases, with 14 bases between the two germline ends. The CDR3 here is CASSLSSTGRKLFF. DNA for the CDR3: TGTGCCAGCAGTTTATCCTCCACAGGGAGGAAACTGTTTTTT. The full variable domain, rest sourced from reference TRBV28 and TRBJ1-4, is DVKVTQSSRYLVKRTGEKVFLECVQDMDHENMFWYRQDPGLGLRLIYFSYDVKMKEKGDIPEGYSVSREKKERFSLILESASTNQTSMYLCASSLSSTGRKLFFGSGTQLSVL.

This clonotype was counted at least ten times. The chain joins TRBV6-6 to TRBJ1-5; D not certain. V lost 0 bases to trimming and J lost 8 bases, with 11 bases between them. The CDR3 sequence is 14 residues long. Germline V gives CDR1 MNHNY, CDR2 SVGAGI (reference sequence). CDR3 sequence reads: CASSYSRLKEPQHF. The CDR3 nucleotides read TGTGCCAGCAGTTACTCGCGACTAAAAGAGCCCCAGCATTTT.

This clonotype was found a few times. V gene TRBV4-1 combines with J gene TRBJ2-7, with TRBD2 as a possible D gene (6 bases). The germline V gene encodes CDR1 MGHRA and CDR2 YSYEKL. Trimming removed 2 bases at V and 5 bases at J, with 16 bases between. This CDR3 is 15 amino acids long. The CDR3, as DNA: TGCGCCAGCAGCCAAAACATCGTGGGAGGAAACGAGCAGTACTTC. This gives the protein CASSQNIVGGNEQYF.

J is TRBJ1-1 and V is TRBV20-1, with D uncertain. Trimming stripped 7 bases from V and 5 bases from J, with 14 bases between. CDR3 size: 12 residues. The germline CDR1 and CDR2 sequences are DFQATT and SNEGSKA (reference sequence). The CDR3 nucleotides read TGCAGTGTTCCGGGCCTAGGGACTGAAGCTTTCTTT. It yields the protein CSVPGLGTEAFF.

Many counts were recorded for this clonotype. The rearrangement uses TRBV2 and TRBJ2-4, with TRBD1 matching 11 bases. CDR3 length equals 14 residues. Germline CDR1 is SNHLY and CDR2 is FYNNEI. V lost 6 bases to trimming and J lost 8 bases; unmatched junction nucleotides: 6. The CDR3, as DNA: TGTGCCAGCAGCCTGGGACAGGGGGTAGACATTCAGTACTTC. Translation: CASSLGQGVDIQYF.

The sample holds many counts of this clonotype. The chain is built from TRBV7-8 and TRBJ2-5; D remains unclear. Trimming shortened V by 4 bases and J by 4 bases, and 16 bases separated the two germline ends. CDR1 and CDR2 from the germline V gene are SGHVS and FQNEAQ. The CDR3 sequence is 15 residues long. This CDR3 reads CASSSSRFRRETQYF. The CDR3 bases are TGTGCCAGCAGCTCTTCCCGTTTCAGGCGAGAGACCCAGTACTTC.

This clonotype was seen ten or more times. This chain joins TRBV4-1 and TRBJ2-1; D remains ambiguous. CDR3 size: 12 residues. Trimming shortened V by 1 base and J by 9 bases, and 7 bases separated the two germline ends. Germline V gene sequence: CDR1 MGHRA, CDR2 YSYEKL. CDR3 nucleotide sequence: TGCGCCAGCAGCCAAGGCCGGAGTGAGCAGTTCTTC. Protein product: CASSQGRSEQFF.

This clonotype was observed at least ten times. The J gene is TRBJ1-1, the V gene TRBV29-1, with a tentative D call TRBD1 (5 bases). The germline gives CDR1 SQVTM, CDR2 ANQGSEA. The CDR3 has 13 amino acids. Trimming removed 3 bases at V and 5 bases at J, with 13 bases between. The CDR3 DNA follows: TGCAGCGTTGACACTGGGGCTACAACTGAAGCTTTCTTT. This sequence encodes CSVDTGATTEAFF. Full variable domain (rest looked up from reference TRBV29-1 and TRBJ1-1): SAVISQKPSRDICQRGTSLTIQCQVDSQVTMMFWYRQQPGQSLTLIATANQGSEATYESGFVIDKFPISRPNLTFSTLTVSNMSPEDSSIYLCSVDTGATTEAFFGQGTRLTVV.

In its sample, this clonotype was seen a few times. The rearrangement joins TRBV20-1 to TRBJ2-1, with D tentatively TRBD2 (6 bases). Germline V lookup: CDR1 DFQATT, CDR2 SNEGSKA (reference sequence). The CDR3 has 15 amino acids. The V end lost 6 bases, the J end lost 2 bases, and 17 bases lay between the germline ends. The CDR3 spells CSAPAGPAAYNEQFF. CDR3 in DNA: TGCAGTGCCCCCGCGGGACCAGCGGCCTACAATGAGCAGTTCTTC.

The J gene is TRBJ1-1, the V gene TRBV10-3, with D perhaps matching TRBD1 (6 bases). Trimming took 8 bases from V and 8 from J, leaving 6 bases between them. The CDR3 consists of 9 residues. Germline V gives CDR1 ENHRY, CDR2 SYGVKD. The CDR3 loop is CAIGQEAFF. The CDR3 DNA reads TGTGCCATCGGACAGGAAGCTTTCTTT.